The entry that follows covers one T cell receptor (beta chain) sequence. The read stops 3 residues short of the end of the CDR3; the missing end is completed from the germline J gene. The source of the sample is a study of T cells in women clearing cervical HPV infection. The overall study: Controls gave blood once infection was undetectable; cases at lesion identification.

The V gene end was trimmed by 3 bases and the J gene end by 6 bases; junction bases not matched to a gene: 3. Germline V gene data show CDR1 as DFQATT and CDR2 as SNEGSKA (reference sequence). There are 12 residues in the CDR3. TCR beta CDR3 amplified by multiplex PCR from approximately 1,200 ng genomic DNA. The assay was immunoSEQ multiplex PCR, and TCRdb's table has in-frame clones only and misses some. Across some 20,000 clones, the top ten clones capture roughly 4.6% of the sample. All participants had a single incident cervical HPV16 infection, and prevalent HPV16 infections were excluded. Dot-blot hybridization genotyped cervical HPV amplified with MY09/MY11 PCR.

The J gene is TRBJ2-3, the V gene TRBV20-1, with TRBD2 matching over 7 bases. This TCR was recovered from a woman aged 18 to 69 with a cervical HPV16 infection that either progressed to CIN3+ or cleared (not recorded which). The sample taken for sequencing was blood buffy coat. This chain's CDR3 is CSASSGVDTQYF. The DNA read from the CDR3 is TGCAGTGCTAGCAGCGGGGTGGATACG.